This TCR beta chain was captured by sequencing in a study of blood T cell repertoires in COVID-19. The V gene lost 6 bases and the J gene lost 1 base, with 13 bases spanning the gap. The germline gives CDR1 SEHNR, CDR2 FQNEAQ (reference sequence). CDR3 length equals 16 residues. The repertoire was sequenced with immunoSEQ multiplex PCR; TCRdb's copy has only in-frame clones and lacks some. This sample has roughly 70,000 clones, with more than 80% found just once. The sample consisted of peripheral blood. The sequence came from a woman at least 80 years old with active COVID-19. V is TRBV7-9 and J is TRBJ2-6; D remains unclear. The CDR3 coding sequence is TGTGCCAGCAGTAAAGCTACAGAGTCTGGGGCCAACGTCCTGACTTTC. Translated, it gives CASSKATESGANVLTF. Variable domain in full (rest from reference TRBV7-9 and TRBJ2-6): DTGVSQNPRHKITKRGQNVTFRCDPISEHNRLYWYRQTLGQGPEFLTYFQNEAQLEKSRLLSDRFSAERPKGSFSTLEIQRTEQGDSAMYLCASSKATESGANVLTFGAGSRLTVL.